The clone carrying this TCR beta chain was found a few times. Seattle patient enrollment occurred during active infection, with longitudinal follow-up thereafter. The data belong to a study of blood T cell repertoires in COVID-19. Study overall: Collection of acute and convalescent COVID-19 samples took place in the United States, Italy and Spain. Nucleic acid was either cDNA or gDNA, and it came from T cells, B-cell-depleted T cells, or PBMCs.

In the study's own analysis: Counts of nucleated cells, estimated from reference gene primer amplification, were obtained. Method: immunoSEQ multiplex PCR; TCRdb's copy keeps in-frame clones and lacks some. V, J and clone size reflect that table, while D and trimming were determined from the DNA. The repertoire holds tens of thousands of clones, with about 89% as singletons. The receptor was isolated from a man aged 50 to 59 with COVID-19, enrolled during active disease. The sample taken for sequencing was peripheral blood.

The CDR3 here is CASSAKHQGLINSPLHF. For the CDR3, the DNA is TGTGCCAGCAGCGCCAAACATCAGGGACTAATTAATTCACCCCTCCACTTT. V gene TRBV21-1 combines with J gene TRBJ1-6. TRBV21-1 is an annotated pseudogene. The CDR3 length is 17 residues.